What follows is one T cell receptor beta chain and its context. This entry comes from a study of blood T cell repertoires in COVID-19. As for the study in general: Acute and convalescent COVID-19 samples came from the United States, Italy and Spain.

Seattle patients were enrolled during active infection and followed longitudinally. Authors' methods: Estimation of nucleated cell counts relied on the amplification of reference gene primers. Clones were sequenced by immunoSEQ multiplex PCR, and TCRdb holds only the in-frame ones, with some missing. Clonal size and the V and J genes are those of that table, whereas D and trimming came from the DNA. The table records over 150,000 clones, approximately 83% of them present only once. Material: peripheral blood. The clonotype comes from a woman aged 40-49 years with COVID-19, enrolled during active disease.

The CDR3 region has the DNA TGTGCCAGTAGTATGGCGGATAGCGGGGGGTTCCGGGAGCTGTTTTTT. It yields the protein CASSMADSGGFRELFF. J is TRBJ2-2 and V is TRBV19, with TRBD2 matching 10 bases. This CDR3 contains 16 residues. Germline trimming cut 3 bases from V and 9 bases from J; bases unmatched to any gene: 10. Germline CDR1 reads LNHDA; CDR2 reads SQIVND (reference sequence).